In its sample, the clone carrying this T cell receptor (beta chain) was seen a few times. Its antigen is unidentified. This sample stems from a study of T cell repertoires in cytomegalovirus infection. Study as a whole: Epitope selection comprised recently identified HLA-C-restricted CMV epitopes and well-studied HLA-B-restricted CMV epitopes. Both CMV infection and a matching HLA type were indicated by public TCR beta signatures.

This CDR3 contains 15 residues. V lost 5 bases and J lost 6, with 16 bases in between. Germline values: CDR1 SGHTA, CDR2 FQGNSA. TCRdb itself ran the reads through MiXCR, one entry per CDR3 protein. The sample lists approximately 500,000 distinct CDR3 sequences, more than 30% seen once, with under 20% in the top ten. Study-wide results and limits: Summed frequency of shared TCR beta families picked out CMV carriers who also had the relevant HLA. The ex vivo response showed dominance by HLA-C-restricted CMV-specific TCR beta clonotypes.

Sequencing used cultured PBMCs, obtained from culture after CMV antigen stimulation. The receptor was isolated from a human donor in good health (CMV status not recorded). Some clones in this sample may be carry-over from other donors' samples. This chain joins TRBV7-2 and TRBJ1-4; unclear D gene. In DNA form, the CDR3 reads TGTGCCAGCAGCCCCGATCGACAAGTTCATGAAAAACTGTTTTTT. Protein product: CASSPDRQVHEKLFF.